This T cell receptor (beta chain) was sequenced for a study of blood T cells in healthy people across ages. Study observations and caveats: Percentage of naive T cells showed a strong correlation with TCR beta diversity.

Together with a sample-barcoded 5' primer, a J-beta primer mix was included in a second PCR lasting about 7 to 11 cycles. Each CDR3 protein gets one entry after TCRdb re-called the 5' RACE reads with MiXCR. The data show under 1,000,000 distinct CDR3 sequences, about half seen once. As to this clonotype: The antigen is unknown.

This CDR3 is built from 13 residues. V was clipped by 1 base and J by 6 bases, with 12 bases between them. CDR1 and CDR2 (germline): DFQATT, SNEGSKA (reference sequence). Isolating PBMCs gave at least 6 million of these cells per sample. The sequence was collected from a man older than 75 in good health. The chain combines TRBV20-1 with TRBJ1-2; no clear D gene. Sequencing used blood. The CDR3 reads CSARVNSYDGYTF. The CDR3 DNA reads TGCAGTGCTAGAGTTAACAGCTACGATGGCTACACCTTC.